The entry below gives a single TCR beta chain sequence along with its context. Its antigen is unidentified. This sample is drawn from a study of TIL therapy for anti-PD-1-resistant metastatic lung cancer. Study-level background: Tumors were harvested before any PD-1/PD-L1 blockade. A handful of tumors were EGFR-mutant and two were ALK-rearranged.

Study results and caveats: After infusion, TIL clonotypes partly replaced peripheral T cells and declined over months.

Trimming pared 2 bases from V and 8 bases from J, leaving 12 bases between. Germline-derived CDR1 and CDR2 are KGHSY and FQNENV. The CDR3 is 13 residues long. Time point in this sample: pre-treatment sample, taken before nivolumab and TIL therapy. This was the immunoSEQ v3 assay. Clones were sequenced by immunoSEQ multiplex PCR, and TCRdb holds only the in-frame ones, with some missing. In the table there are 50,000 to 65,000 clones, 55% to 75% of which are singletons. Material: blood, obtained at baseline. The clonotype was recovered from a person aged 25-80 years with non-small cell lung cancer. The rearrangement joins TRBV16 to TRBJ1-2; D gene unclear. The CDR3 DNA sequence: TGTGCCAGCAGCCAACCGGAACGCAGGGGCTACACCTTC. Translated, it gives CASSQPERRGYTF.